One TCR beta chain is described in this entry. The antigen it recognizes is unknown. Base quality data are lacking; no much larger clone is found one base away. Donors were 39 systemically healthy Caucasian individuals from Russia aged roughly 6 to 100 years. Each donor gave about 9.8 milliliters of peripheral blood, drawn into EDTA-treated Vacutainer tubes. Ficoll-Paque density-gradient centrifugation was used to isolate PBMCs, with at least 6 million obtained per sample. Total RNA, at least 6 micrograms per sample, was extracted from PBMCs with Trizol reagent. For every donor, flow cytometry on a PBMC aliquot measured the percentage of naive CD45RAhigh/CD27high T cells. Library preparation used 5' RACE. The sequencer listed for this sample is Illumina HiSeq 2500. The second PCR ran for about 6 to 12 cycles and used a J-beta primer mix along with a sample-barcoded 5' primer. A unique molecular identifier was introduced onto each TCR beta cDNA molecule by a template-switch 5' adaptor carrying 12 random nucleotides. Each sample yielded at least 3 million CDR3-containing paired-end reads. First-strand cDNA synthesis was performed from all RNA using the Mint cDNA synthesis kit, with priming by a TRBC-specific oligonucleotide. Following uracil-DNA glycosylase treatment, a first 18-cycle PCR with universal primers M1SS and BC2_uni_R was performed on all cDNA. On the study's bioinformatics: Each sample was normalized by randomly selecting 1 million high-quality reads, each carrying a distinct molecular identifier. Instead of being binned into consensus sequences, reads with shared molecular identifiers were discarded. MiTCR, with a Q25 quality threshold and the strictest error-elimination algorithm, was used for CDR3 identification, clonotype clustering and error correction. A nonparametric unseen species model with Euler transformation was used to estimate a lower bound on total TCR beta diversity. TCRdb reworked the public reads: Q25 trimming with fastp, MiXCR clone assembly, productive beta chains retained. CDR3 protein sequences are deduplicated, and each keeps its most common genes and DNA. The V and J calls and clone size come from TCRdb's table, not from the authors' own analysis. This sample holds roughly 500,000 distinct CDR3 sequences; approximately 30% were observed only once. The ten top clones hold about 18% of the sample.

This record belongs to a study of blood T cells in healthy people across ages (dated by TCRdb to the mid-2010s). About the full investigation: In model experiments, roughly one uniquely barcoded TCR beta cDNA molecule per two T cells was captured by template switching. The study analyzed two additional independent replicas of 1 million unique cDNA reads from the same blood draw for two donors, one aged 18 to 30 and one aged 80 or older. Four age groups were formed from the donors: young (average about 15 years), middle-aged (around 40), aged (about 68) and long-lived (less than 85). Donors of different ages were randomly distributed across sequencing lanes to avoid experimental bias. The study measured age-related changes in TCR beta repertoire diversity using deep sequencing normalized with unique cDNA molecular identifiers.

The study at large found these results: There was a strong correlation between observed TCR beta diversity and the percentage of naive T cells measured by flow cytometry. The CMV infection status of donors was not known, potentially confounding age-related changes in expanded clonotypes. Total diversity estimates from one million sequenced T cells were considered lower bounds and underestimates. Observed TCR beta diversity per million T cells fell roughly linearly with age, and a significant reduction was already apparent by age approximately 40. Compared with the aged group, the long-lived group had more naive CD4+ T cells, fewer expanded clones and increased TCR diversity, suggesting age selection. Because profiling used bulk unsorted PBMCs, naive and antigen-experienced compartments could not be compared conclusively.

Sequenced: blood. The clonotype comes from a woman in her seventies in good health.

The nucleotide sequence is given as TGTGCCAGCAGTTACCAGGGGAGGGGACACAATGAGCAGTTCTTC. Translated, it gives CASSYQGRGHNEQFF. The rearrangement combines TRBV6-2 or TRBV6-3 with TRBJ2-1; 7 matching bases give a weak D call of TRBD2. The CDR3 has 15 amino acids, counting the end cysteine and phenylalanine. The sequence is cut down to CDR3 DNA, 45 bases in frame from base 1. V and J are truncated by 2 bases and 5 bases respectively, leaving an intervening sequence of 13 bases. CDR1 and CDR2 are drawn from the germline V gene: MNHEY, SVGEGT.